This TCR beta chain was sequenced in a study of Tregs in tolerant kidney transplant recipients. Whole-study findings and limits: Biological reproducibility was not directly addressed in this study. Donor-specific Treg expansion exceeded global Treg expansion in tolerant patients, suggesting antigen drive.

FACS sorting followed a 6-day coculture of CFSE-labeled recipient PBMCs with irradiated graft donor PBMCs. TCRdb's table, derived via immunoSEQ multiplex PCR, lists solely in-frame clones and lacks some. The table records some 15,000 clones, around half of them present only once. Germline V gene data show CDR1 as SGHTA and CDR2 as FQGNSA. The CDR3 spans 13 residues. Deletions cut 5 bases from V and 1 base from J, with 9 bases between. As concerns this clone: Antigen specificity is unknown.

The material sequenced was CD4+ T cells from blood cultured with allogeneic cells, taken before the transplant. The receptor's source is a human patient who received a combined kidney and bone marrow transplant. The V call is TRBV7-2, the J call TRBJ2-7; tentative D call: TRBD1 (6 bases). The CDR3 DNA follows: TGTGCCAGCAGCCGCGACAGGTCCTACGAGCAGTACTTC. This translates into CASSRDRSYEQYF.